The 17 T cell receptor beta chains given below trace back to one sample, sequenced in a study of cytomegalovirus exposure and HLA in healthy donors. In the PCR, 60 Vbeta and 13 Jbeta primers were used. Repertoires were generated with immunoSEQ multiplex PCR, while TCRdb's copy carries only in-frame clones and drops some. The sample includes 150,000 or so clones, 84% of them seen just once. The sample was PBMCs. The receptor set was obtained from a man aged 45-60 years in good health and CMV-seropositive.

The genes are TRBV2 and TRBJ2-2; perhaps TRBD1 as D (7 bases). The CDR3 is made up of 15 amino acids. Germline V gives CDR1 SNHLY, CDR2 FYNNEI. V lost 7 bases to trimming and J lost 5 bases, with 17 bases between them. The CDR3 reads CASNGGGGWTGELFF. As DNA, the CDR3 is TGTGCCAGCAACGGAGGAGGGGGCTGGACCGGGGAGCTGTTTTTT.

V and J are TRBV28 and TRBJ1-1, with TRBD1 matching over 7 bases. The V and J ends lost 5 bases and 7 bases, in that order; junction bases with no gene match: 7. This CDR3 comprises 13 residues. Germline V CDR1 and CDR2: MDHEN, SYDVKM. CDR3 amino acids: CASSLGGQVEAFF. CDR3 nucleotide sequence: TGTGCCAGCAGTCTGGGAGGACAGGTTGAAGCTTTCTTT.

V gene TRBV5-5 combines with J gene TRBJ2-5, with 14 bases aligning to TRBD2. The CDR3 has 16 amino acids. Trimming took 4 bases from V and 2 from J; bases not matched to a gene: 4. Per the germline V gene, CDR1 is SGHKS and CDR2 is YYEKEE (reference sequence). DNA of the CDR3: TGTGCCAGCAGCCCAAGACTAGCGGGAGGGCAAGAGACCCAGTACTTC. It encodes CASSPRLAGGQETQYF.

This chain joins TRBV5-1 and TRBJ1-2, with a tentative D call TRBD1 (6 bases). The CDR3 extends over 15 amino acids. Trimming cost V 0 bases and J 2 bases, with 11 bases left between them. Germline-derived CDR1 and CDR2 are SGHRS and YFSETQ. CDR3 coding DNA: TGCGCCAGCAGCTTGGGGCAGGGGAGAAACTATGGCTACACCTTC. Protein product: CASSLGQGRNYGYTF.

This clone was found once. V is TRBV9 and J is TRBJ2-1, with 10 bases that match TRBD2. From germline, CDR1 is SGDLS and CDR2 YYNGEE. Unmatched junction bases numbered 14, after V lost 5 bases and J lost 9 bases. This CDR3 spans 16 amino acids. CDR3 sequence (DNA): TGTGCCAGCAGTCGACATACTAGCGGGGCTGGAGTTGAGCAGTTCTTC. Translating it yields CASSRHTSGAGVEQFF.

To note about this clone: Within the sample, other DNA sequences also encode this same CDR3. The V call is TRBV19, the J call TRBJ1-2; 8 nucleotides agree with TRBD1. The CDR3 is made up of 15 amino acids. Germline CDR1 LNHDA, CDR2 SQIVND (reference sequence). V lost 5 bases, J lost 0 bases, and 5 bases stayed unmatched. CDR3 residues: CASSVVQGANYGYTF. For the CDR3, the DNA is TGTGCCAGTAGTGTTGTACAGGGGGCTAACTATGGCTACACCTTC.

This clone was counted between two and nine times. The chain is built from TRBV5-1 and TRBJ2-1; tentative D call: TRBD1 (6 bases). Between the trimmed V and J ends, which lost 8 bases and 4 bases, there was a span of 22 bases. Germline V gene sequence: CDR1 SGHRS, CDR2 YFSETQ. The CDR3 has 16 amino acids. The CDR3 DNA sequence: TGCGCCAGTACCCCCTGGGGGCTGTCCGAATACAATGAGCAGTTCTTC. It translates to CASTPWGLSEYNEQFF.

This clone was detected a few times. This chain connects TRBV10-3 to TRBJ2-3, with 9 bases that match TRBD2. The CDR3 runs 15 residues. Germline assignment: CDR1 ENHRY and CDR2 SYGVKD. The V segment lost 4 bases and the J segment 5 bases; nucleotides outside the gene matches: 7. The CDR3 bases are TGTGCCATCAGTGCTGCGGGGGGGCATGGAGATACGCAGTATTTT. Protein product: CAISAAGGHGDTQYF.

The chain is built from TRBV29-1 and TRBJ1-3; TRBD1 matches 9 bases. The germline gives CDR1 SQVTM, CDR2 ANQGSEA. V trimming: 4 bases; J trimming: 0 bases; junction bases outside the gene matches: 7. The CDR3 length is 16 residues. The DNA of the CDR3 is TGCAGCGTTGCGGGACAGGGCCCCAGCTCTGGAAACACCATATATTTT. Translation gives CSVAGQGPSSGNTIYF.

In DNA form, the CDR3 reads TGTGCCAGCTCACCAACTGGACAGGGCTACGAGCAGTACTTC. Translating it yields CASSPTGQGYEQYF. The genes are TRBV18 and TRBJ2-7; 8 bases line up with TRBD1. The CDR3 runs to 14 residues. V dropped 2 bases and J dropped 3; count of bases not matched to a gene: 3. Germline V gene data show CDR1 as KGHSH and CDR2 as LQKENI.

Turning to this clone: Other DNA variants within this sample encode the same CDR3. This chain uses TRBV14 with TRBJ2-3; 8 bases line up with TRBD2. The CDR3 sequence is 17 residues long. Unmatched junction bases numbered 15, after V lost 4 bases and J lost 6 bases. Germline V CDR1 and CDR2: SGHDN, FVKESK. This CDR3 reads CASSPSGGLVGADTQYF. The CDR3 DNA is TGTGCCAGCAGCCCCTCGGGGGGGCTAGTAGGTGCGGATACGCAGTATTTT.

The rearrangement joins TRBV6-5 to TRBJ2-5; 8 positions match TRBD2. This CDR3 has 16 residues. The V and J ends lost 2 bases and 5 bases, in that order; junction bases with no gene match: 10. Germline V gene lookup returns CDR1 MNHEY and CDR2 SVGAGI. The CDR3 is CASSYVFGGAGETQYF. The CDR3, as DNA: TGTGCCAGCAGTTACGTTTTCGGGGGGGCTGGGGAGACCCAGTACTTC.

The table lists this clone with a count of one. This chain links TRBV5-1 with TRBJ1-4, with TRBD1 identical over 9 bases. This CDR3 is 14 amino acids long. Germline V gives CDR1 SGHRS, CDR2 YFSETQ. V lost 4 bases, J lost 5 bases, and 3 bases stayed unmatched. CDR3 nucleotides: TGCGCCAGCAGCGGGGGGACAGGGAATGAAAAACTGTTTTTT. Amino acids: CASSGGTGNEKLFF.

This clone was counted a single time. The chain links TRBV5-1 to TRBJ1-6; D is possibly TRBD1 (6 bases). Trimming left V 1 base short and J 9 bases short, with 11 bases between. Germline values: CDR1 SGHRS, CDR2 YFSETQ. The CDR3 loop spans 14 amino acids. CDR3 residues: CASSLWGQGSPLHF. Written as DNA, the CDR3 is TGCGCCAGCAGCTTGTGGGGGCAGGGTTCACCCCTCCACTTT. The full variable domain, with the rest looked up from reference TRBV5-1 and TRBJ1-6, is KAGVTQTPRYLIKTRGQQVTLSCSPISGHRSVSWYQQTPGQGLQFLFEYFSETQRNKGNFPGRFSGRQFSNSRSEMNVSTLELGDSALYLCASSLWGQGSPLHFGNGTRLTVT.

The rearrangement links TRBV15 to TRBJ2-1, with TRBD1 matching 10 bases. CDR1 is LNHNV, CDR2 YYDKDF, per germline (reference sequence). V shed 3 bases and J 8 bases; nucleotides not matched to a gene: 7. The CDR3 loop spans 15 amino acids. The CDR3 DNA sequence: TGTGCCACCAGCAGGGAGAAGGGACAGGGGTATGAGCAGTTCTTC. Amino acid sequence: CATSREKGQGYEQFF.

The V gene is TRBV27, the J gene TRBJ1-2; 10 bases match TRBD1. V lost 5 bases, J lost 5 bases, and 8 bases stayed unmatched. This CDR3 region has 15 residues. Per germline, CDR1 MNHEY and CDR2 SMNVEV (reference sequence). The CDR3 sequence: CASSPPRGQGYGYTF. CDR3 DNA: TGTGCCAGCAGTCCCCCCCGGGGACAGGGGTATGGCTACACCTTC.

The gene calls are TRBV4-1 and TRBJ2-3; 7 nucleotides match TRBD2. The CDR3 extends over 15 amino acids. V trimming: 0 bases; J trimming: 6 bases; junction bases outside the gene matches: 6. Germline V CDR1 and CDR2: MGHRA, YSYEKL. Here the CDR3 DNA reads TGCGCCAGCAGCCAAGATGGGGGGGGAGCCGATACGCAGTATTTT. Protein product: CASSQDGGGADTQYF.